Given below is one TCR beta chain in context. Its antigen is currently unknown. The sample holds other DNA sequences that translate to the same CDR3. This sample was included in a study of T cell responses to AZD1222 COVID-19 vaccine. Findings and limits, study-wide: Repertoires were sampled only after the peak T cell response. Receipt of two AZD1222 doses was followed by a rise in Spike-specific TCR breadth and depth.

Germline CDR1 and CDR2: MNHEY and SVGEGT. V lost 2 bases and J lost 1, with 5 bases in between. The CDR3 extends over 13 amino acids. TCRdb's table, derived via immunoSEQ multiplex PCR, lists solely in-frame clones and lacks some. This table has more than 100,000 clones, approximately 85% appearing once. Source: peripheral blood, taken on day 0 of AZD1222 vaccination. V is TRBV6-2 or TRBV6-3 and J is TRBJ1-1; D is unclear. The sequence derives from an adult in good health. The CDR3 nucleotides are TGTGCCAGCAGTTACCGGGGGAACACTGAAGCTTTCTTT. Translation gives CASSYRGNTEAFF.